The 30 T cell receptor beta chains given below trace back to one sample, sequenced in a study of T-cell memory formation after mild COVID-19. TCRdb used MiXCR to reprocess the 5' RACE reads, holding one entry per CDR3 protein. This sample has approximately 260,000 distinct CDR3 sequences, with 15% to 20% found just once. Sequences were obtained from PBMCs or a T cell subset sorted from them (not recorded which). The source is a man between 18 and 29 years old who had mild COVID-19 (a few samples of this study predate the infection). Cell type and time point are not known.

This clonotype has a count of ten or more. The chain has TRBV27 and TRBJ2-1; D is uncertain. Germline CDR1 reads MNHEY; CDR2 reads SMNVEV (reference sequence). V lost 1 base and J 4 bases, leaving 8 bases between the germline ends. The length of the CDR3 is 14 residues. CDR3 in DNA: TGTGCCAGCAGTTTATATTACCAATACAATGAGCAGTTCTTC. Its protein is CASSLYYQYNEQFF.

This clonotype was counted a few times. This chain joins TRBV12-3 or TRBV12-4 and TRBJ1-1; no clear D. This CDR3 contains 13 residues. Trimming removed 6 bases from V and 10 bases from J, with 18 bases in between. The CDR3 sequence: CASRDMGFSGAFF. The CDR3 DNA reads TGTGCCAGCAGGGATATGGGGTTTAGCGGAGCTTTCTTT.

This clonotype was seen a few times. This chain links TRBV12-3 or TRBV12-4 with TRBJ2-3; weak D call: TRBD2 (6 bases). There are 15 residues in the CDR3. V lost 3 bases, J lost 1 base, and 11 bases lay in between. The CDR3 DNA follows: TGTGCCAGCAGTTTGTTTGGCGGGGGCACAGATACGCAGTATTTT. Its protein is CASSLFGGGTDTQYF.

The CDR3 is CASPRVLSGNTIYF. CDR3 nucleotide sequence: TGCGCCAGTCCCAGGGTTCTCTCTGGAAACACCATATATTTT. This sequence joins TRBV4-3 and TRBJ1-3, with D perhaps matching TRBD1 (5 bases). The CDR3 contains 14 residues. Per the germline V gene, CDR1 is LGHNA and CDR2 is YSLEER. Trimming removed 9 bases at V and 0 bases at J, with 12 bases between.

V is TRBV28 and J is TRBJ2-7, with D possibly called TRBD1 or TRBD2 (6 bases each). This CDR3 comprises 14 residues. The V gene lost 7 bases and the J gene lost 2 bases, with 15 bases spanning the gap. Germline V gives CDR1 MDHEN, CDR2 SYDVKM. The CDR3 sequence is CASIHGGTTYEQYF. The CDR3 coding sequence is TGTGCCAGCATACACGGGGGCACGACCTACGAGCAGTACTTC.

The chain couples TRBV24-1 to TRBJ2-3; D remains unclear. Germline V gene lookup returns CDR1 KGHDR and CDR2 SFDVKD. The CDR3 has 13 amino acids. Trimming stripped 3 bases from V and 5 bases from J, with 8 bases between. The CDR3 DNA reads as TGTGCCACCAGTGATGCGGCCGAAGATACGCAGTATTTT. Its translation is CATSDAAEDTQYF.

This clonotype has a handful of counts. The rearrangement links TRBV10-3 to TRBJ1-2; D remains ambiguous. This CDR3 is built from 12 residues. The ends were cut back, 3 bases at V and 1 base at J, with 3 bases in the middle. CDR1 is ENHRY, CDR2 SYGVKD, per germline. The CDR3: CAISEINYGYTF. CDR3 sequence (DNA): TGTGCCATCAGTGAAATTAACTATGGCTACACCTTC.

In its sample, this clonotype was seen a few times. The chain employs TRBV7-3 and TRBJ2-3; D perhaps matches TRBD2 (7 bases). Germline CDR1 and CDR2: SGHTA and FQGTGA. CDR3 length: 16 residues. V was pared by 2 bases and J by 4 bases, with 16 bases between. This CDR3 is CASSLLPGGSADTQYF. The CDR3 bases are TGTGCCAGCAGCTTACTTCCGGGGGGCAGCGCAGATACGCAGTATTTT.

This clonotype was found a few times. This chain links TRBV7-9 with TRBJ2-2; D is possibly TRBD2 (7 bases). V was cut by 2 bases and J by 4 bases, with 11 bases left in between. Germline CDR1 SEHNR, CDR2 FQNEAQ (reference sequence). The CDR3 runs to 15 residues. CDR3 loop: CASSLPGGTTGELFF. CDR3 DNA: TGTGCCAGCAGCTTACCGGGGGGCACCACCGGGGAGCTGTTTTTT.

The chain links TRBV20-1 to TRBJ2-2; 7 bases are shared with TRBD1. V shed 4 bases and J 5 bases; nucleotides not matched to a gene: 7. The germline CDR1 and CDR2 sequences are DFQATT and SNEGSKA (reference sequence). The CDR3 runs 14 residues. The CDR3 region is CSAKGALGTGELFF. In nucleotides, the CDR3 is TGCAGTGCTAAGGGGGCCCTAGGGACCGGGGAGCTGTTTTTT.

The V gene is TRBV20-1, the J gene TRBJ2-7, with TRBD1 matching 8 bases. V lost 5 bases to trimming and J lost 2 bases; unmatched junction nucleotides: 5. Per germline, CDR1 DFQATT and CDR2 SNEGSKA (reference sequence). This CDR3 has 13 residues. The DNA of the CDR3 is TGCAGTGCTCCAGGACAGGGCCCCTACGAGCAGTACGTC. Translating it yields CSAPGQGPYEQYV.

V is TRBV5-6 and J is TRBJ2-5, with 16 positions matching TRBD2. V gave up 4 bases and J gave up 3 bases; unmatched junction bases: 0. Germline V CDR1 and CDR2: SGHDT, YYEEEE. This CDR3 has 15 residues. The CDR3 is CASSGTSGGEETQYF. In DNA, the CDR3 is TGTGCCAGCAGCGGGACTAGCGGGGGGGAAGAGACCCAGTACTTC.

This sequence joins TRBV6-2 or TRBV6-3 and TRBJ1-2; D uncertain. Trimming removed 6 bases from V and 4 bases from J, with 9 bases in between. This CDR3 has 12 residues. Germline CDR1 MNHEY, CDR2 SVGEGT. CDR3 DNA: TGTGCCAGCAGCTACACTACCTATGGCTACACCTTC. Amino acid sequence: CASSYTTYGYTF.

The chain recombines TRBV9 with TRBJ1-1; 7 positions agree with TRBD1. V lost 3 bases, J lost 6 bases, and 2 bases stayed unmatched. CDR1 SGDLS and CDR2 YYNGEE come from the germline V gene. The CDR3 has 12 residues. The CDR3 reads CASSDGTAEAFF. CDR3 bases: TGTGCCAGCAGCGATGGGACAGCTGAAGCTTTCTTT.

This rearrangement joins TRBV29-1 to TRBJ2-5; 9 positions agree with TRBD1. V trimming: 7 bases; J trimming: 1 base; junction bases outside the gene matches: 7. The CDR3 sequence is 14 residues long. The germline gives CDR1 SQVTM, CDR2 ANQGSEA. The CDR3 is CSAPGTGIQETQYF. Written as DNA, the CDR3 is TGCAGCGCCCCCGGGACAGGGATCCAAGAGACCCAGTACTTC.

The rearrangement joins TRBV9 to TRBJ2-3, with 12 bases identical to TRBD2. Per germline, CDR1 SGDLS and CDR2 YYNGEE. V was pared by 3 bases and J by 3 bases, with 14 bases of the junction left unmatched. This CDR3 region has 19 residues. This CDR3 is CASSDHRLAGAPGTDTQYF. The CDR3 bases are TGTGCCAGCAGCGACCATAGACTAGCGGGGGCCCCGGGGACAGATACGCAGTATTTT.

The CDR3 loop reads CASSPGTGLFYGYTF. The CDR3 nucleotides are TGTGCCAGCAGCCCAGGGACAGGGCTGTTCTATGGCTACACCTTC. The chain couples TRBV7-6 to TRBJ1-2, with TRBD1 identical over 9 bases. The V and J ends lost 5 bases and 4 bases, in that order; junction bases with no gene match: 8. The CDR3 has 15 residues. Germline V CDR1 and CDR2: SGHVS, FNYEAQ.

This sequence joins TRBV20-1 and TRBJ2-5; 7 bases line up with TRBD1. The CDR3 sequence is 14 residues long. The J segment lost 3 bases and the V segment lost 5 bases, leaving 9 bases of the junction unmatched. From germline, CDR1 is DFQATT and CDR2 SNEGSKA (reference sequence). The CDR3 DNA reads TGCAGTGCTCTCGGGACAGAAGGCGAAGAGACCCAGTACTTC. This translates into CSALGTEGEETQYF.

The chain employs TRBV6-4 and TRBJ2-2; TRBD1 aligns across 10 bases. Unmatched junction bases numbered 6, after V lost 7 bases and J lost 4 bases. Germline V lookup: CDR1 MRHNA, CDR2 SNTAGT. This CDR3 comprises 15 residues. The DNA for the CDR3 is TGTGCCAGCAAGGATAGGACAGGGGGCACCGGGGAGCTGTTTTTT. It encodes CASKDRTGGTGELFF.

This clonotype was observed a handful of times. The chain links TRBV7-9 to TRBJ2-7, with 7 bases that match TRBD1. J was trimmed by 1 base and V by 1 base; bases with no gene match: 4. In germline, CDR1 is SEHNR, CDR2 FQNEAQ (reference sequence). CDR3 length: 15 residues. CDR3 in amino acids: CASSLGAGGSYEQYF. CDR3 sequence (DNA): TGTGCCAGCAGCTTAGGGGCAGGGGGATCCTACGAGCAGTACTTC.

The rearrangement links TRBV4-3 to TRBJ2-1; the match to TRBD1 covers 8 bases. V lost 0 bases, J lost 7 bases, and 5 bases stayed unmatched. In germline, CDR1 is LGHNA, CDR2 YSLEER. The CDR3 extends over 15 amino acids. Here the CDR3 DNA reads TGCGCCAGCAGCCAAGATGGGCAGGGGGCAAATGAGCAGTTCTTC. Its protein product is CASSQDGQGANEQFF.

The V and J genes are TRBV19 and TRBJ1-3; the D is unclear. CDR1 LNHDA and CDR2 SQIVND come from the germline V gene (reference sequence). V lost 10 bases to trimming and J lost 0 bases, with 13 bases between them. The CDR3 has 14 residues. For the CDR3, the DNA is TGTGCCACTGCCCCCGGGAGCTCTGGAAACACCATATATTTT. Amino acids: CATAPGSSGNTIYF.

This clonotype appeared a few times. This rearrangement joins TRBV2 to TRBJ1-6; D unclear. Deletions cut 6 bases from V and 0 bases from J, with 6 bases between. The CDR3 is made up of 14 amino acids. Germline V gene lookup returns CDR1 SNHLY and CDR2 FYNNEI. CDR3 sequence reads: CASRASSYNSPLHF. CDR3 sequence (DNA): TGTGCCAGCAGGGCGAGCTCCTATAATTCACCCCTCCACTTT.

The V gene is TRBV5-1, the J gene TRBJ1-1; D remains ambiguous. The CDR3 extends over 14 amino acids. Germline CDR1 SGHRS, CDR2 YFSETQ. V was clipped by 1 base and J by 1 base, with 8 bases between them. CDR3 region: CASSLFGSNTEAFF. The CDR3 DNA reads TGCGCCAGCAGCTTGTTTGGCTCGAACACTGAAGCTTTCTTT.

In this sample, this clonotype turned up a few times. V usage is TRBV28 and J usage is TRBJ2-7, with D perhaps TRBD1 (7 bases). This CDR3 is 15 amino acids long. The germline V gene encodes CDR1 MDHEN and CDR2 SYDVKM. CDR3 in DNA: TGTGCCAGCAGTTTGGGCGGCAGGGGGGCCTACGAGCACTACGTC. Its translation is CASSLGGRGAYEHYV.

This clonotype showed up just a few times. The rearrangement joins TRBV6-2 or TRBV6-3 to TRBJ2-1; D may be TRBD1 or TRBD2 (5 bases each). In germline, CDR1 is MNHEY, CDR2 SVGEGT. The germline V and J ends were trimmed by 6 bases and 0 bases, with 15 bases remaining between them. The CDR3 is made up of 16 amino acids. The CDR3 loop is CASSPGTLSSYNEQFF. For the CDR3, the DNA is TGTGCCAGCAGCCCCGGGACCTTGAGCTCCTACAATGAGCAGTTCTTC.

In its sample, this clonotype was seen many times. This chain connects TRBV18 to TRBJ2-3; no clear D gene. This CDR3 spans 13 amino acids. CDR1 and CDR2 from the germline V gene are KGHSH and LQKENI. Trimming stripped 6 bases from V and 0 bases from J, with 7 bases between. DNA for the CDR3: TGTGCCAGCTCCCGCGACAGCACAGATACGCAGTATTTT. This codes for CASSRDSTDTQYF.

This clonotype was observed a handful of times. The chain joins TRBV7-2 to TRBJ1-2; D is uncertain. The V end lost 2 bases, the J end lost 1 base, and 17 bases lay between the germline ends. Germline V gene lookup returns CDR1 SGHTA and CDR2 FQGNSA. CDR3 length: 17 residues. The CDR3 DNA reads TGTGCCAGCAGCTTAATTCCTATGCAGCCAAATAACTATGGCTACACCTTC. Translation gives CASSLIPMQPNNYGYTF.

The genes are TRBV4-1 and TRBJ2-5; 12 positions agree with TRBD1. This CDR3 spans 18 amino acids. The germline gives CDR1 MGHRA, CDR2 YSYEKL. Germline trimming cut 3 bases from V and 0 bases from J; bases unmatched to any gene: 8. CDR3 sequence: CASSQSLGTGGYQETQYF. The CDR3 DNA sequence: TGCGCCAGCAGCCAGAGCCTCGGGACAGGGGGCTACCAAGAGACCCAGTACTTC.

In its sample, this clonotype was seen a few times. The V gene is TRBV19, the J gene TRBJ2-1, with TRBD2 identical over 11 bases. This CDR3 is built from 15 residues. Germline assignment: CDR1 LNHDA and CDR2 SQIVND (reference sequence). The ends lost 5 bases at V and 6 bases at J; junction bases unmatched: 6. The CDR3 DNA follows: TGTGCCAGTAGTTTGATCACTAGCGGGGGCAATGAGCAGTTCTTC. As protein: CASSLITSGGNEQFF.